This T cell receptor (beta chain) appears in the sequencing data of a study of blood T cell repertoires in COVID-19. Assay used: immunoSEQ multiplex PCR; TCRdb lists only in-frame clones, some missing. The sample lists approximately 150,000 clones, roughly 82% occurring once. V dropped 3 bases and J dropped 3 bases, with 14 bases sitting between them. CDR3 length: 14 residues. The germline gives CDR1 SQVTM, CDR2 ANQGSEA. V is TRBV29-1 and J is TRBJ1-1, with D unclear. The sequenced sample consisted of peripheral blood. This clonotype originated in a woman in her 70s with acute or convalescent COVID-19. The CDR3 spells CSVEDFLSDTEAFF. The CDR3 DNA follows: TGCAGCGTTGAGGACTTCCTAAGTGACACTGAAGCTTTCTTT.